This TCR beta chain was profiled in a study of T cell responses to AZD1222 COVID-19 vaccine. Notes on the study in general: Clonal diversity was possibly underestimated, and white British individuals and females predominated among donors. Sampled repertoires all dated from after the peak T cell response. The CD4 TCRs associated with vaccination extended across spike and predominated at 160-218 and 743-854.

Whether given at about 4 or about 12 weeks, second doses were pooled. Sequencing was performed with immunoSEQ multiplex PCR; in TCRdb, only in-frame clones are kept and a portion is missing. The table lists around 150,000 clones, approximately 90% of them singletons. Comment on this clone: Its antigen is as yet unknown.

J gave up 7 bases and V 1 base, and 9 bases lay outside the gene matches. From germline, CDR1 is SEHNR and CDR2 FQNEAQ (reference sequence). This CDR3 has 15 residues. Specimen: peripheral blood, collected 28 days after the second AZD1222 dose. This rearrangement joins TRBV7-9 to TRBJ1-2, with 7 bases fitting TRBD1. This sequence was found in an adult who received the AZD1222 COVID-19 vaccine. The CDR3 nucleotides are TGTGCCAGCAGCTTAGGAGAAACAGGGGCGGGTGGCTACACCTTC. This sequence encodes CASSLGETGAGGYTF.